The clone carrying this TCR beta chain was counted between two and nine times. Its antigen is currently unknown. This specimen comes from a study of regulatory T cells in long-lasting Graves disease. Study in general: Positivity for TSH receptor antibodies plus over 5 years of antithyroid drugs meant persistent Graves' disease.

Arm-PCR of CDR3 regions and iRepertoire HTBI primers were used to build TCR beta libraries. TCRdb ran MiXCR on the multiplex PCR reads and lists one entry per CDR3 protein. The data show about 460,000 distinct CDR3 sequences, 20% to 25% seen once. Germline CDR1 is SGHNT and CDR2 is YENEEA. Trimming cost V 1 base and J 3 bases, with 15 bases left between them. The CDR3 covers 16 residues. Study-wide findings and caveats: Persistent Graves' cases showed lower TCR diversity than newly diagnosed cases. Shared public clonotypes totalled about 2,800 in persistent patients, compared with about 970 in new patients.

Specified time point: persistent/refractory GD, antithyroid drugs over 5 years with positive TRAb. TCR sequences were obtained from RNA taken from PBMCs. The material was peripheral blood mononuclear cells (PBMCs), obtained when the disease was refractory, from a patient treated with antithyroid drugs. The source of this sequence is a female donor with Graves disease. V and J are TRBV11-3 and TRBJ2-5, with D possibly TRBD1 on 5 matching bases. CDR3 in DNA: TGTGCCAGCAGCTTAGGGGGCGGACGCCCAGAAGAGACCCAGTACTTC. The encoded protein is CASSLGGGRPEETQYF. Using reference TRBV11-3 and TRBJ2-5 for the parts outside the CDR3, the full variable domain is EAGVVQSPRYKIIEKKQPVAFWCNPISGHNTLYWYLQNLGQGPELLIRYENEEAVDDSQLPKDRFSAERLKGVDSTLKIQPAELGDSAVYLCASSLGGGRPEETQYFGPGTRLLVL.